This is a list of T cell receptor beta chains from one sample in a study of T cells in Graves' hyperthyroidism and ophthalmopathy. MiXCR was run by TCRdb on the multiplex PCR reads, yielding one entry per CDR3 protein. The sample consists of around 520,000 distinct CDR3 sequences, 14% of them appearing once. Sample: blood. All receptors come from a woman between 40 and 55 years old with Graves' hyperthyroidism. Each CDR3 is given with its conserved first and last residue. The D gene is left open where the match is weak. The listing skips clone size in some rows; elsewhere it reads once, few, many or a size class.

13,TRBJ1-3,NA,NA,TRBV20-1,CSARTDSGNTIYF,TGCAGTGCAAGGACGGACTCTGGAAACACCATATATTTT
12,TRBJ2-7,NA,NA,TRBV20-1,CSAQEVVYEQYF,TGCAGTGCTCAGGAAGTGGTCTACGAGCAGTACTTC
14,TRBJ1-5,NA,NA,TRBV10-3,CAISGQLLNQPQHF,TGTGCCATCAGTGGACAGCTACTCAATCAGCCCCAGCATTTT
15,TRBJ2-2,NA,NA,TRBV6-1,CASSPIGQNTGELFF,TGTGCCAGCAGCCCTATCGGACAAAACACCGGGGAGCTGTTTTTT
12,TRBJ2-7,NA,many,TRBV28,CASSLIGTEQYF,TGTGCCAGCAGTTTAATAGGAACCGAGCAGTACTTC
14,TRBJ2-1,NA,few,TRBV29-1,CSVTGSGAYNEQFF,TGCAGCGTCACAGGGTCGGGGGCGTACAATGAGCAGTTCTTC
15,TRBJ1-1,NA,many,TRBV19,CASSIEAGVNTEAFF,TGTGCCAGTAGTATAGAGGCAGGGGTGAACACTGAAGCTTTCTTT
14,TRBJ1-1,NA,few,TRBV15,CATSRDRGTTEAFF,TGTGCCACCAGCAGAGATCGGGGTACCACTGAAGCTTTCTTT
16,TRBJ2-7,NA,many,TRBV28,CASSLSAAGSPYEQYF,TGTGCCAGCAGTTTATCCGCCGCGGGGTCCCCCTACGAGCAGTACTTC
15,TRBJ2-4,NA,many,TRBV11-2,CASSKDSGTARIQYF,TGTGCCAGCAGCAAAGATTCCGGGACGGCCCGGATTCAGTACTTC
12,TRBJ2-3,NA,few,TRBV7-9,CASLRGSDTQYF,TGTGCCAGCCTAAGGGGGTCAGATACGCAGTATTTT
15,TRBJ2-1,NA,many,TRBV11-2,CASSLVFGLHNEQFF,TGTGCCAGCAGCTTAGTTTTTGGTCTGCACAATGAGCAGTTCTTC
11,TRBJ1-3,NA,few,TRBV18,CASSPSDTIYF,TGTGCCAGCTCACCTTCGGACACCATATATTTT
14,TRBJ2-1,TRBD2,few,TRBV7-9,CASSFSTSGNEQFF,TGTGCCAGCAGCTTTAGCACTAGCGGAAATGAGCAGTTCTTC
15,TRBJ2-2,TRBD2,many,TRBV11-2,CASSTTSGNTGELFF,TGTGCCAGCAGTACGACTAGCGGGAACACCGGGGAGCTGTTTTTT
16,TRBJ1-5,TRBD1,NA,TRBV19,CASSSLRTGGNQPQHF,TGTGCCAGTAGTAGTTTGCGGACAGGGGGCAATCAGCCCCAGCATTTT
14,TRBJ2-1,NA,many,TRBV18,CASSPKTPGNEQFF,TGTGCCAGCTCACCCAAGACTCCAGGGAATGAGCAGTTCTTC
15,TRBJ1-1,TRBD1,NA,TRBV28,CASSATTGDNAEAFF,TGTGCCAGCAGTGCAACGACAGGGGATAACGCTGAAGCTTTCTTT
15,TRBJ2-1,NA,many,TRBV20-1,CSAVEAQGSYNEQFF,TGCAGTGCCGTAGAAGCTCAGGGTTCCTACAATGAGCAGTTCTTC
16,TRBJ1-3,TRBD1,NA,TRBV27,CASSPAGTGTGNTIYF,TGTGCCAGCAGCCCGGCCGGGACAGGGACTGGAAACACCATATATTTT
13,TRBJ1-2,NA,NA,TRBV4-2,CASSQDWGYGYTF,TGTGCCAGCAGCCAAGATTGGGGCTATGGCTACACCTTC
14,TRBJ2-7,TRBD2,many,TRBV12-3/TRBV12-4,CASSLSSGAYEQYF,TGTGCCAGCAGTTTAAGTAGCGGGGCCTACGAGCAGTACTTC
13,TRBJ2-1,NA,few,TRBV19,CASSRTIYNEQFF,TGTGCCAGTAGTCGGACTATCTACAATGAGCAGTTCTTC
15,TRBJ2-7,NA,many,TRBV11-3,CASSLDRARDYEQYF,TGTGCCAGCAGCTTAGATAGAGCCAGGGACTACGAGCAGTACTTC
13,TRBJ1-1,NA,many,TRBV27,CASSLEFNTEAFF,TGTGCCAGCAGTCTAGAATTTAACACTGAAGCTTTCTTT
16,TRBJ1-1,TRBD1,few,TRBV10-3,CAISESGTGGDRRAFF,TGTGCCATCAGTGAGTCCGGGACAGGGGGCGACCGACGGGCTTTCTTT
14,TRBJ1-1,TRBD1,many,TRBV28,CASSTRQGLVEAFF,TGTGCCAGCAGTACTCGACAGGGATTGGTTGAAGCTTTCTTT
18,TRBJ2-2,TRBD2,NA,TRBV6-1,CASSKTSGRIPNTGELFF,TGTGCCAGCAGTAAAACTAGCGGGAGAATACCGAACACCGGGGAGCTGTTTTTT